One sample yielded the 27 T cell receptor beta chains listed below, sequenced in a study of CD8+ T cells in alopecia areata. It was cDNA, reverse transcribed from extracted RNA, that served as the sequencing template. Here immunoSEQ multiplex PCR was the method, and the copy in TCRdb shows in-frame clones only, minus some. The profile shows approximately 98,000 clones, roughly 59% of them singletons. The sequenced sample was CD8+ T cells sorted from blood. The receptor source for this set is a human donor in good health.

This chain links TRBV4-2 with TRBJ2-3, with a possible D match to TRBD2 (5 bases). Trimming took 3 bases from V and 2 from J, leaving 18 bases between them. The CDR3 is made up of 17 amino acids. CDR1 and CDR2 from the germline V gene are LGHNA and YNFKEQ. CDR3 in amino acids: CASSHAMVGVITDTQYF. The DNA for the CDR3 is TGTGCCAGCAGCCACGCAATGGTCGGGGTTATCACAGATACGCAGTATTTT.

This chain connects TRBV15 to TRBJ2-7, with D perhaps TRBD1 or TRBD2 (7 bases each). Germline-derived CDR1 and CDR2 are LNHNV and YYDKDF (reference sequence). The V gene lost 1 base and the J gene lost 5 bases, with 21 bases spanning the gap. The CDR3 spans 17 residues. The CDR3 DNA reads TGTGCCACCAGCAGAGTCCCCCCGACAGGGAGGGCGGACGAGCAGTACTTC. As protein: CATSRVPPTGRADEQYF.

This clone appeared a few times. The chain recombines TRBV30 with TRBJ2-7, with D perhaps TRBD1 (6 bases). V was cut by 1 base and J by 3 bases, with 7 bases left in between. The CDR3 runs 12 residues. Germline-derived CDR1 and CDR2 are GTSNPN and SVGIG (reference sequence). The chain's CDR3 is CAWSADSYEQYF. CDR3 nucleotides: TGTGCCTGGAGTGCGGACAGCTACGAGCAGTACTTC.

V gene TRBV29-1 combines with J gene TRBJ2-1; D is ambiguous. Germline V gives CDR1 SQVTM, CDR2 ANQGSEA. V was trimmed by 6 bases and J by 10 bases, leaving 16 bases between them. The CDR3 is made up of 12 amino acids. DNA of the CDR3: TGCAGCGTGGAACTTGGTCTTCCGGAGCAGTTCTTC. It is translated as CSVELGLPEQFF.

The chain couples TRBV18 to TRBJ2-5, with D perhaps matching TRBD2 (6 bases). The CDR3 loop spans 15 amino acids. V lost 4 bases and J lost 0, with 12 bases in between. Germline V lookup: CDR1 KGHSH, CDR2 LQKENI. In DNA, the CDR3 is TGTGCCAGCTCACAAGACGGACTATACCAAGAGACCCAGTACTTC. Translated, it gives CASSQDGLYQETQYF.

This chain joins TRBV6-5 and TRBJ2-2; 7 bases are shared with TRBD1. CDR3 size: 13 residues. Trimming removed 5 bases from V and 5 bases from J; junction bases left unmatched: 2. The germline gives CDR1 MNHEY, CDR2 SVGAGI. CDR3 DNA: TGTGCCAGCAGTATGGGACAGACCGGGGAGCTGTTTTTT. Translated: CASSMGQTGELFF.

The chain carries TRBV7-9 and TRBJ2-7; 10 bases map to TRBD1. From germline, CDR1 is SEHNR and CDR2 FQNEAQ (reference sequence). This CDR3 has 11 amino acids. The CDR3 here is CAWDRGYEQYF. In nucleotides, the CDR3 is TGTGCATGGGACAGGGGATACGAGCAGTACTTC.

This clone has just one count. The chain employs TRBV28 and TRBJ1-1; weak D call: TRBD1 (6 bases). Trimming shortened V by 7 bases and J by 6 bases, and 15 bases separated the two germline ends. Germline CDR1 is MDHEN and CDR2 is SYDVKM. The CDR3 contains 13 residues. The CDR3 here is CASTGRGFPEAFF. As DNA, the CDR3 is TGTGCCAGCACCGGGAGGGGGTTCCCTGAAGCTTTCTTT.

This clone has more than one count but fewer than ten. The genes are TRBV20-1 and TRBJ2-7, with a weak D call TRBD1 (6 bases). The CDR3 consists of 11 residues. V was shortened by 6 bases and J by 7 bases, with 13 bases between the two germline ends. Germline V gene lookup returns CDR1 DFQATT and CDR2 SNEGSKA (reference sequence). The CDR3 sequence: CSAKGQPEQYF. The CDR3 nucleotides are TGCAGTGCGAAGGGACAACCTGAGCAGTACTTC.

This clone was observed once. The CDR3 coding sequence is TGTGCCTGGGAGGGGCTCTACTATGGCTACACCTTC. Protein: CAWEGLYYGYTF. The chain recombines TRBV30 with TRBJ1-2, with D possibly being TRBD1 (5 bases). Looked up from germline, CDR1 is GTSNPN and CDR2 is SVGIG (reference sequence). V was shortened by 5 bases and J by 3 bases, with 10 bases between the two germline ends. This CDR3 spans 12 amino acids.

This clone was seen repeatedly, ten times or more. CDR3 residues: CASRTSGGFTDTQYF. CDR3 DNA sequence: TGTGCCAGCAGGACTAGCGGGGGGTTCACAGATACGCAGTATTTT. The chain couples TRBV13 to TRBJ2-3; TRBD2 aligns across 13 bases. The V gene end was trimmed by 6 bases and the J gene end by 2 bases; junction bases not matched to a gene: 2. The CDR3 length is 15 residues. Germline loops: CDR1 PRHDT, CDR2 FYEKMQ (reference sequence).

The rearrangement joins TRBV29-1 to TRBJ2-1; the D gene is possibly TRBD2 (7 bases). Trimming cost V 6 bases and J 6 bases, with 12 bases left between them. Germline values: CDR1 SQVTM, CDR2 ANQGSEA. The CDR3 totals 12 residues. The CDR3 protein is CSVTGGLNEQFF. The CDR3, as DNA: TGCAGCGTGACGGGGGGCCTCAATGAGCAGTTCTTC.

CDR3 region: CASSLSAGAYYEQYF. The CDR3 DNA follows: TGTGCCAGCAGCTTATCTGCCGGGGCCTACTACGAGCAGTACTTC. The rearrangement joins TRBV13 to TRBJ2-7; tentatively, D is TRBD1 or TRBD2 (5 bases each). This CDR3 is built from 15 residues. Germline loops: CDR1 PRHDT, CDR2 FYEKMQ (reference sequence). V dropped 2 bases and J dropped 3 bases, with 14 bases sitting between them.

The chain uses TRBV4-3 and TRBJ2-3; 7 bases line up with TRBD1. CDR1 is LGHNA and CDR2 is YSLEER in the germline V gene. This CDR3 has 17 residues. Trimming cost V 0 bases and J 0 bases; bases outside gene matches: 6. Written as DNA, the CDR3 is TGCGCCAGCAGCCAAGACGACAGGGAATATAGCACAGATACGCAGTATTTT. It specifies CASSQDDREYSTDTQYF.

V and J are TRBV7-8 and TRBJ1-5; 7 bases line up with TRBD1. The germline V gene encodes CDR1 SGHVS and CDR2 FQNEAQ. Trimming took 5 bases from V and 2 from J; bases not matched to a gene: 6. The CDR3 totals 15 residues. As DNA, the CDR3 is TGTGCCAGCAGCATTGGGACAGCCGGCAATCAGCCCCAGCATTTT. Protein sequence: CASSIGTAGNQPQHF.

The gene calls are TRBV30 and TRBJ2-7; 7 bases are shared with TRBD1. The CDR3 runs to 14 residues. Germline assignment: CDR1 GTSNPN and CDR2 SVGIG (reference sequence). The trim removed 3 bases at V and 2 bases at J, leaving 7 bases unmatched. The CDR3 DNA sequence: TGTGCCTGGAGCCTCGGGACAGATCCCTACGAGCAGTACTTC. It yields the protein CAWSLGTDPYEQYF.

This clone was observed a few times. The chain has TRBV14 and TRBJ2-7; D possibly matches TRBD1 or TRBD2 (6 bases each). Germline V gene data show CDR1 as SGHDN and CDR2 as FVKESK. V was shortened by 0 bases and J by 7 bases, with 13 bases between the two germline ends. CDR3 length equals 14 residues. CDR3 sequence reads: CASSQDLWRGEQYF. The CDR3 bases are TGTGCCAGCAGCCAAGATTTGTGGAGGGGGGAGCAGTACTTC.

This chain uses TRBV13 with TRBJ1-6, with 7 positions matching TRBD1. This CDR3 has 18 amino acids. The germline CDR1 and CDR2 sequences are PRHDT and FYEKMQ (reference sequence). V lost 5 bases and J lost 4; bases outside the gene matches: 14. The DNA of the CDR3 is TGTGCCAGCAGCGCCCAAGCGGGGACAGATTGGTATAATTCACCCCTCCACTTT. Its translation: CASSAQAGTDWYNSPLHF. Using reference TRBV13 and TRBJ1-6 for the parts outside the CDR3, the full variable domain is AAGVIQSPRHLIKEKRETATLKCYPIPRHDTVYWYQQGPGQDPQFLISFYEKMQSDKGSIPDRFSAQQFSDYHSELNMSSLELGDSALYFCASSAQAGTDWYNSPLHFGNGTRLTVT.

The CDR3 is CASNSGSGEQYF. The CDR3 bases are TGTGCCAGCAACTCGGGGTCTGGCGAGCAGTACTTC. This rearrangement joins TRBV7-8 to TRBJ2-7; weak D call: TRBD2 (5 bases). This CDR3 is built from 12 residues. CDR1 is SGHVS and CDR2 is FQNEAQ in the germline V gene. With 7 bases removed from V and 6 bases from J, the gap between germline ends came to 13 bases.

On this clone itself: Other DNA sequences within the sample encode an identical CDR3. CDR3 coding DNA: TGTGCCAGCAGCTTAGTGGCAGATACGCAGTATTTT. Translation: CASSLVADTQYF. The chain employs TRBV13 and TRBJ2-3; no definite D call. CDR1 is PRHDT and CDR2 is FYEKMQ in the germline V gene (reference sequence). V was cut by 1 base and J by 4 bases, with 3 bases left in between. This CDR3 spans 12 amino acids.

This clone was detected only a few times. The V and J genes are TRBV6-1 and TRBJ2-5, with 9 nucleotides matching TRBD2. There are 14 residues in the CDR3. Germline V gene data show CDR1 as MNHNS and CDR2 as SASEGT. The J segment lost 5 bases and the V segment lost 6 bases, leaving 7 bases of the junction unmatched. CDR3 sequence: CASRKGLASETQYF. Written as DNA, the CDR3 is TGTGCCAGCAGAAAGGGACTAGCTTCGGAGACCCAGTACTTC.

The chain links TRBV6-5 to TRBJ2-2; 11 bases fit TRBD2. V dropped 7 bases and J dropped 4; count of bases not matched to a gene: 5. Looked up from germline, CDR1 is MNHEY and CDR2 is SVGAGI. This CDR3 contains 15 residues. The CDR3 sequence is CASTPLAGGTGELFF. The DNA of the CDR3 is TGTGCCAGCACCCCCCTAGCGGGGGGCACCGGGGAGCTGTTTTTT.

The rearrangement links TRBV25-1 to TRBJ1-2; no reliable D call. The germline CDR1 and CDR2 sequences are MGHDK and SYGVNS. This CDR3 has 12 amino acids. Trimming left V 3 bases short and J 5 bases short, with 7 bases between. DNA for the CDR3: TGTGCCAGCAGTGAGAGACGTTATGGCTACACCTTC. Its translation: CASSERRYGYTF.

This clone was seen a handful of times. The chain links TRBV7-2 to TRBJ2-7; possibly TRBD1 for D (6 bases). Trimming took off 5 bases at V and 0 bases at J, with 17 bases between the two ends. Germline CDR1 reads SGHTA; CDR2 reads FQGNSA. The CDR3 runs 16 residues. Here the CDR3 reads CASSPVSGAGSYEQYF. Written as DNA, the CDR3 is TGTGCCAGCAGCCCCGTTTCAGGGGCCGGCTCCTACGAGCAGTACTTC.

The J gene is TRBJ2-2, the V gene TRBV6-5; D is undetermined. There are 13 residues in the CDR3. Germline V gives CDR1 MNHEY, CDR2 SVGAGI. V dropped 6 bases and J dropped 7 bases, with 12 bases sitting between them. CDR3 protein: CASSPVGDGELFF. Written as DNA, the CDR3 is TGTGCCAGCAGCCCCGTTGGGGACGGGGAGCTGTTTTTT.

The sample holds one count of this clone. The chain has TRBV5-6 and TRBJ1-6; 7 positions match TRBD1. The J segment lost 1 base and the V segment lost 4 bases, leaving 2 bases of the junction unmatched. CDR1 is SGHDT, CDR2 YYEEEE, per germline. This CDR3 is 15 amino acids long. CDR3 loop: CASSRGQSYNSPLHF. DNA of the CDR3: TGTGCCAGCAGCCGGGGACAGTCCTATAATTCACCCCTCCACTTT.

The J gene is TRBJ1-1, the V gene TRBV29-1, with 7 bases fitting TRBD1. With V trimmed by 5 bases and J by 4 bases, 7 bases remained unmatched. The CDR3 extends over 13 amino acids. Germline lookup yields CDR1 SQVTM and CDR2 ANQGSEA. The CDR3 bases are TGCAGCGTTAAGTGGAACAGGGGCACTGAAGCTTTCTTT. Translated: CSVKWNRGTEAFF.